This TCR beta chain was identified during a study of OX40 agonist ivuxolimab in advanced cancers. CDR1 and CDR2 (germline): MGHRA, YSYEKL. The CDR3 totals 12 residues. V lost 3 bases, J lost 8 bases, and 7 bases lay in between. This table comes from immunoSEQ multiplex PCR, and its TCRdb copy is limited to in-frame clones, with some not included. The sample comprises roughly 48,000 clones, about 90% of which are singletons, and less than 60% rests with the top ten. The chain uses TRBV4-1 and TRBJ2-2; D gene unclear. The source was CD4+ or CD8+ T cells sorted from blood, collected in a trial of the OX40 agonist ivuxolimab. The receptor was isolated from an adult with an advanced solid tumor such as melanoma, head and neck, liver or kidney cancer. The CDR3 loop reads CASSQGRGELFF. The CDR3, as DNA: TGCGCCAGCAGCCAGGGTCGAGGGGAGCTGTTTTTT.